This TCR beta chain derives from a study of T-cell memory formation after mild COVID-19. TCRdb reprocessed the 5' RACE reads via MiXCR and lists one record per CDR3 protein. Of roughly 250,000 distinct CDR3 sequences detected, about 17% appear once; the ten largest clones hold around 3.8%. From germline, CDR1 is MGHRA and CDR2 YSYEKL. CDR3 length equals 15 residues. Trimming at V came to 3 bases and at J to 9 bases, leaving 10 bases not matched to a gene. Sequences were obtained from PBMCs or a T cell subset sorted from them (not recorded which). The receptor's source is a man younger than 35 who had mild COVID-19 (a few samples of this study predate the infection). Cell type and time point are not known. The chain joins TRBV4-1 to TRBJ2-1; 8 bases are shared with TRBD2. CDR3 sequence (DNA): TGCGCCAGCAGCCAGACGGGACTAGGGATCGGTGAGCAGTTCTTC. It translates to CASSQTGLGIGEQFF.